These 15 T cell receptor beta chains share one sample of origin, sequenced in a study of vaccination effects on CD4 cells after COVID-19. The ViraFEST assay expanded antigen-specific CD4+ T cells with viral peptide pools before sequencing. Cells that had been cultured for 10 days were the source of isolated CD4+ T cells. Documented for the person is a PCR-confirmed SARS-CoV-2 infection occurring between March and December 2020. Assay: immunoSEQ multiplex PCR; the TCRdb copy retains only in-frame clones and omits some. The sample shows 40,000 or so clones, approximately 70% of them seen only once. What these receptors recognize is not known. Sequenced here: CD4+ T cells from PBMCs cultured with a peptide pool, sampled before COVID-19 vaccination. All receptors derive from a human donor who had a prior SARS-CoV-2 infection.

CDR3 sequence reads: CASTLGSLRGPETQYF. The CDR3 nucleotides read TGTGCCAGCACCCTGGGGTCACTCCGGGGTCCAGAGACCCAGTACTTC. V and J are TRBV11-3 and TRBJ2-5; maybe TRBD2 (5 bases). This CDR3 spans 16 amino acids. CDR1 and CDR2 (germline): SGHNT, YENEEA. Trimming left V 7 bases short and J 4 bases short, with 22 bases between.

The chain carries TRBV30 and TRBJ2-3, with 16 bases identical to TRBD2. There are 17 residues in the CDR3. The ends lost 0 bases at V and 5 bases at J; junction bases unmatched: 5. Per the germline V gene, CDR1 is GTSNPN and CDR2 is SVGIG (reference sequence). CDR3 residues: CAWSVGTSGGVKDTQYF. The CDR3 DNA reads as TGTGCCTGGAGTGTAGGGACTAGCGGGGGGGTCAAAGATACGCAGTATTTT.

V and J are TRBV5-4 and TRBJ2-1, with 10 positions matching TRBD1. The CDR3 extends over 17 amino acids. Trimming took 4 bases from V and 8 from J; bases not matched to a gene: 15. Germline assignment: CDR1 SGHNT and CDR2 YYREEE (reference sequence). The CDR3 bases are TGTGCCAGCAGCCTCTCGTTGACAGGGGGCACGTACGATGAGCAGTTCTTC. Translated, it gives CASSLSLTGGTYDEQFF.

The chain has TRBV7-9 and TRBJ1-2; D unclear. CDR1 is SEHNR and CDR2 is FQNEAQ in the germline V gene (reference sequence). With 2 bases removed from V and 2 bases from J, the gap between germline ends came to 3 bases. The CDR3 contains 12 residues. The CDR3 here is CASSLKNYGYTF. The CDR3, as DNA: TGTGCCAGCAGCTTAAAGAACTATGGCTACACCTTC.

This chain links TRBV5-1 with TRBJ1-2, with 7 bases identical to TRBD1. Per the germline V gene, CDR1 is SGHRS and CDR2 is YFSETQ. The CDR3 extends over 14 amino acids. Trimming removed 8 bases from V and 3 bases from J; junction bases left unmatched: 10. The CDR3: CASTLGGAYYGYTF. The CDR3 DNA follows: TGCGCCAGTACCCTAGGGGGCGCTTACTATGGCTACACCTTC.

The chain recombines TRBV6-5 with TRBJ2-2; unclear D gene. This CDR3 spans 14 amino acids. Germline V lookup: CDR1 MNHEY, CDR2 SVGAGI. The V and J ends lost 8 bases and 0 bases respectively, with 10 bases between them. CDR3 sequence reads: CASLPATNTGELFF. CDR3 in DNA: TGTGCCAGCCTCCCGGCGACGAACACCGGGGAGCTGTTTTTT.

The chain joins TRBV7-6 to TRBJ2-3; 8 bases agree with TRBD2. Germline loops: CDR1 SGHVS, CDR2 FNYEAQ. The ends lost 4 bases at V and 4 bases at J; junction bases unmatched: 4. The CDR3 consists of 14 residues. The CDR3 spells CASSSGLVADTQYF. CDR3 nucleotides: TGTGCCAGCAGCTCGGGACTAGTTGCAGATACGCAGTATTTT.

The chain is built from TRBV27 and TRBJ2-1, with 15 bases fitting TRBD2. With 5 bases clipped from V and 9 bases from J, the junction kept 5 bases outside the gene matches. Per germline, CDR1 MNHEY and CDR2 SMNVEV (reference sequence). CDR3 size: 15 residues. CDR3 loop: CASSTLGLAGGEQFF. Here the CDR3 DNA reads TGTGCCAGCAGTACCCTGGGACTAGCGGGAGGTGAGCAGTTCTTC.

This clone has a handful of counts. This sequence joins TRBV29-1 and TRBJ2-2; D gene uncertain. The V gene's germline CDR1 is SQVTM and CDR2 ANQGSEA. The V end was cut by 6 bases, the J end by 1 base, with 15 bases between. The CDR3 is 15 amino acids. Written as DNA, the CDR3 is TGCAGCGTGGGGTTCTCGGGCCAGAACACCGGGGAGCTGTTTTTT. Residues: CSVGFSGQNTGELFF.

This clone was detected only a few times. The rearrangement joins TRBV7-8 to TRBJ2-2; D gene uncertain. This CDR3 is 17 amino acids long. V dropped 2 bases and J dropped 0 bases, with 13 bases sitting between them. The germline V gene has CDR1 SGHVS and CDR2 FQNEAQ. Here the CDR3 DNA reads TGTGCCAGCAGCTTATTGGTAGTCCAAACGAACACCGGGGAGCTGTTTTTT. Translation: CASSLLVVQTNTGELFF.

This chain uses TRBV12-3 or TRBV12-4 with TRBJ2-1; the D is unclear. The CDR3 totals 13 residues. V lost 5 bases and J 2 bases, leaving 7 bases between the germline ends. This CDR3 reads CASSPGTYNEQFF. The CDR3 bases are TGTGCCAGCAGTCCTGGCACCTACAATGAGCAGTTCTTC.

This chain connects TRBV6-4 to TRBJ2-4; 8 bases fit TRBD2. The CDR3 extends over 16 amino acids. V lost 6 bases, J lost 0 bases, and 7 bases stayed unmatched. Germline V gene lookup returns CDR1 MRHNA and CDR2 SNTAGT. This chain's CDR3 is CASRLTSGLAKNIQYF. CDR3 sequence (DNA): TGTGCCAGCAGGTTAACTAGCGGCCTAGCCAAAAACATTCAGTACTTC.

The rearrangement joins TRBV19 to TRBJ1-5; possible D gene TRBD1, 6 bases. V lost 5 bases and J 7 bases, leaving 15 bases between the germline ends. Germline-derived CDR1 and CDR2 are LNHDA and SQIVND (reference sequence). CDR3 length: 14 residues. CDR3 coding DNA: TGTGCCAGTAGTGATCCAGGGGAGGCCCAGCCCCAGCATTTT. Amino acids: CASSDPGEAQPQHF.

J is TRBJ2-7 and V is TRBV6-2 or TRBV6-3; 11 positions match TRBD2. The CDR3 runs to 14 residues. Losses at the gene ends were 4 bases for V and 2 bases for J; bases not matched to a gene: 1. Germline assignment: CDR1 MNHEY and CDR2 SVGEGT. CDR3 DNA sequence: TGTGCCAGCAGTTCGACTAGCGGGACCTACGAGCAGTACTTC. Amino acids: CASSSTSGTYEQYF.

The CDR3 coding sequence is TGTGCCAGCAGCCTCGGGACAGCGGGTCAGCCCCAGCATTTT. Its protein product is CASSLGTAGQPQHF. The gene calls are TRBV7-9 and TRBJ1-5; 7 bases fit TRBD1. The CDR3 covers 14 residues. V trimming: 5 bases; J trimming: 6 bases; junction bases outside the gene matches: 7. Germline V CDR1 and CDR2: SEHNR, FQNEAQ (reference sequence). Full variable domain (missing parts from reference TRBV7-9 and TRBJ1-5): DTGVSQNPRHKITKRGQNVTFRCDPISEHNRLYWYRQTLGQGPEFLTYFQNEAQLEKSRLLSDRFSAERPKGSFSTLEIQRTEQGDSAMYLCASSLGTAGQPQHFGDGTRLSIL.